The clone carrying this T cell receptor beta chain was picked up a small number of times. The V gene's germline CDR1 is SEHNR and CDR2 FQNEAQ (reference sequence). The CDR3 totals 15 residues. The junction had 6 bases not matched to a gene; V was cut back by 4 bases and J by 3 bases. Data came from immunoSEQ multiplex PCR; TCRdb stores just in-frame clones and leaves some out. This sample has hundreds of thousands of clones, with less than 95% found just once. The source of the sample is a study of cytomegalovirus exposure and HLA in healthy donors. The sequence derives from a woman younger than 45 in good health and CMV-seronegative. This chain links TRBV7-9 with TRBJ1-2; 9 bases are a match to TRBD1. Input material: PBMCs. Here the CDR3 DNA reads TGTGCCAGCAGCTCCTCTCGGACAGGGGACTATGGCTACACCTTC. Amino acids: CASSSSRTGDYGYTF.